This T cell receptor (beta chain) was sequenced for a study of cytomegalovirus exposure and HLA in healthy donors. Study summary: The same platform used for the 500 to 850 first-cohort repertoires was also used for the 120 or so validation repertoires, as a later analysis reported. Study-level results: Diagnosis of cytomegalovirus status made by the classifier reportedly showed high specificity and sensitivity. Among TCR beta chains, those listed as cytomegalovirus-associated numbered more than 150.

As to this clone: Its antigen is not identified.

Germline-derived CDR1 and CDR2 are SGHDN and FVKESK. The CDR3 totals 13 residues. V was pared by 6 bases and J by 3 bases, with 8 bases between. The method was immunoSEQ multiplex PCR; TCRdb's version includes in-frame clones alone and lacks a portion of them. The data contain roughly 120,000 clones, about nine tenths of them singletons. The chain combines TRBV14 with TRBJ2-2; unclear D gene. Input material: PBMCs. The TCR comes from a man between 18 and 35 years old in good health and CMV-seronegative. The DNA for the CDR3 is TGTGCCAGCAGGCGTCAGGACACCGGGGAGCTGTTTTTT. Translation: CASRRQDTGELFF.